This TCR beta chain is from a study of blood T cell repertoires in COVID-19 (dated by TCRdb to the early 2020s). With respect to the entire study: Samples from collaborators originated in the United States, Italy and Spain and spanned both the acute and convalescent phases of COVID-19. The material from the prospective study consisted of cDNA or gDNA derived from T cells, B-cell-depleted T cells, or PBMCs. Subjects who had been exposed to COVID-19, were actively infected with it, or had recovered from it provided the deeply sampled blood TCRbeta repertoires that made up the dataset. The repertoires were released in a freely available public database meant as a resource for research on the immune response to SARS-CoV-2. Samples were obtained from the ongoing ImmuneRACE study (first 160 participants) and from about 1,300 subjects provided by 6 global collaborators. Sample metadata almost always included a de-identified subject ID, COVID-19 status, age in years and sex. HLA class I and class II types, where available, came from metadata supplied by the sample provider rather than from assay-based typing. Results the study describes overall, beyond this receptor: How much clinical and demographic metadata was included differed by source and by participant, and the metadata was provided uncurated.

As encoded in the germline V gene, CDR1 is SNHLY while CDR2 is FYNNEI. Including cysteine and phenylalanine, the CDR3 has 9 amino acids. Left in the record is the CDR3 DNA by itself, 27 bases read in frame from the first base. The V and J ends are trimmed by 7 bases and 12 bases, leaving 7 bases between them. Concerning this clone itself: Its antigen is currently not known. Base-call qualities are not available, and no considerably larger clone is one nucleotide away.

Whole blood was collected in K2EDTA tubes by collaborating institutions according to the institutions' own protocols. For TCRbeta analysis, collaborators shipped samples in one of three forms: frozen whole blood, isolated PBMCs, or DNA extracted from either of those sample types. The immunoSEQ Assay, a bias-controlled multiplex PCR, was used to amplify TCRbeta CDR3 regions from genomic DNA. The source study handled its data this way. Within the assay, amplification of reference gene primers was used to estimate how many nucleated cells each sample contained. To quantify the absolute abundance of each unique TCRbeta CDR3 rearrangement, sequence reads were collapsed and filtered. For each sample, productive Simpson clonality was calculated as the square root of Simpson's diversity index over productive rearrangements. TCRdb carries this immuneACCESS record with in-frame sequences only. Its versions omit some clonotypes, under half of them owing to an unresolved V gene in the studies checked, with the rest unexplained. That table is the source of V, J and clone size, and D and trimming were worked out from the DNA. Within this sample are approximately 670,000 clones, with about 90% of them counted one time only. The top ten clones comprise approximately 0.25% of the sample.

The material sequenced was peripheral blood. The chain was built from TRBV2 and TRBJ2-1, with TRBD2 tentatively as D gene (6 bases match). The receptor's source is a woman aged 18-29 years with acute or convalescent COVID-19. CDR3 protein: CASMGGQFF. The DNA sequence is as follows: TGTGCCAGCATGGGGGGGCAGTTCTTC.